What follows is one TCR beta chain and its context. Its antigen is unidentified. The sample is drawn from a study of T cells in Graves' hyperthyroidism and ophthalmopathy. The CDR3 sequence is 14 residues long. The V end lost 5 bases, the J end lost 5 bases, and 16 bases lay between the germline ends. Per the germline V gene, CDR1 is SGHRS and CDR2 is YFSETQ. Lactation, pregnancy, other autoimmune disease or uncontrolled infection excluded patients. Amplification of TCR beta CDR3 regions used RNA as the template. The HTBI primer set was used in a first-round RT-PCR of the TCR CDR3. A single record per CDR3 protein comes from TCRdb applying MiXCR to the multiplex PCR reads. The data hold 450,000 to 700,000 distinct CDR3 sequences, with roughly 46% observed a single time. Findings and caveats of the study: The model anticipated ophthalmopathy a median around six months pre-onset. In the blood, most expanded thyroid clonotypes above 0.001 appeared as well.

The source of this sequence is an adult woman with Graves' disease, either hyperthyroidism or ophthalmopathy (not recorded which). The V call is TRBV5-1, the J call TRBJ1-2; possible D gene TRBD1, 5 bases. The sequenced material came from peripheral blood or thyroid tissue (not recorded which). CDR3 protein: CASRADSVQYGYTF. The CDR3 bases are TGCGCCAGCAGGGCCGACAGTGTACAATATGGCTACACCTTC.